This T cell receptor beta chain was obtained from a study of cytomegalovirus exposure and HLA in healthy donors. Across the study: Among some 400 genotyped donors, around 80% fell in the Caucasian-associated ancestry cluster. Regarding the study as a whole: Immune exposure information comprised only CMV serostatus. A list of more than 150 TCR beta chains associated with cytomegalovirus was given.

V was clipped by 3 bases and J by 5 bases, with 13 bases between them. Germline lookup yields CDR1 MNHEY and CDR2 SMNVEV (reference sequence). The CDR3 is 14 residues long. The study ran its PCR with 60 Vbeta and 13 Jbeta primers. The assay was immunoSEQ multiplex PCR, and TCRdb's table has in-frame clones only and misses some. The sample has 120,000 or so clones, about three quarters seen once. Regarding this clone: As yet, its antigen is unknown.

The specimen was PBMCs. The chain joins TRBV27 to TRBJ1-2; no clear D. The receptor was derived from a man aged 25 to 45 in good health and CMV-seronegative. This CDR3 reads CASSLEGGAYGYTF. DNA of the CDR3: TGTGCCAGCAGTTTGGAGGGCGGCGCATATGGCTACACCTTC.